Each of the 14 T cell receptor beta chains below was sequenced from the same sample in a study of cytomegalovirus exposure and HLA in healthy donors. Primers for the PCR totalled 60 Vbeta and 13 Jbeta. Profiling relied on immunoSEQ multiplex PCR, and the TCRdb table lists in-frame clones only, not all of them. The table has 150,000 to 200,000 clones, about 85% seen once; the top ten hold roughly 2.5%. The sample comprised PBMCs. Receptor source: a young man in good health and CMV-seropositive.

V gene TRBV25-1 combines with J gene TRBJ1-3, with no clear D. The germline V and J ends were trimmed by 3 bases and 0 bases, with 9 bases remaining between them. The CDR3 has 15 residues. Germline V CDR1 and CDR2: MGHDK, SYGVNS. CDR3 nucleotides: TGTGCCAGCAGTGATCGACTGACCTCTGGAAACACCATATATTTT. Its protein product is CASSDRLTSGNTIYF.

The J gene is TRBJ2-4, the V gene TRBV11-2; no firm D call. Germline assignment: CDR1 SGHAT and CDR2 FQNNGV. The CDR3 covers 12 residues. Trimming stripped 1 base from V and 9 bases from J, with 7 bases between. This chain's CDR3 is CASSLVLGIQYF. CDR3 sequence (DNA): TGTGCCAGCAGCTTAGTTCTCGGCATTCAGTACTTC.

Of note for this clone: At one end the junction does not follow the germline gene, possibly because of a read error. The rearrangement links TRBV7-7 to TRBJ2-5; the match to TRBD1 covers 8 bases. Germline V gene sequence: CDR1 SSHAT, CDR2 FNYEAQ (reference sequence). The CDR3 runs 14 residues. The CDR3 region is CASSPTGAQETQYF. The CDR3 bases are TGTGCTAGCAGCCCGACAGGGGCTCAAGAGACCCAGTACTTC.

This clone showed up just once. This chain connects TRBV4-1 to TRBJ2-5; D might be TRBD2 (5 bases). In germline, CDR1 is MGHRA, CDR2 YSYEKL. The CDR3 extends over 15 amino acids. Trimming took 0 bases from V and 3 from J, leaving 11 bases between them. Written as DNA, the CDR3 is TGCGCCAGCAGCCAAGAGGACGGGGAAAAAGAGACCCAGTACTTC. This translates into CASSQEDGEKETQYF.

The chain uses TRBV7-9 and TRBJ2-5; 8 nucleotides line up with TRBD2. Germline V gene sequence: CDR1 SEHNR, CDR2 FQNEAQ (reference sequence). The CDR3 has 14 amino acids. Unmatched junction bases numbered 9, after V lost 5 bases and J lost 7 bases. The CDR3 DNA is TGTGCCAGCAGCCTAACTAGCGGCTACGGGACCCAGTACTTC. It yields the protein CASSLTSGYGTQYF.

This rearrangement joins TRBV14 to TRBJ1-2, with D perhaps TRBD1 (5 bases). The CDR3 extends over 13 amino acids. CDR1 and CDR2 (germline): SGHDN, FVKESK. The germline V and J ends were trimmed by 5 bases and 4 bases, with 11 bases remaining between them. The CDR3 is CASSTAGIYGYTF. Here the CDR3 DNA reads TGTGCCAGCAGCACAGCAGGGATCTATGGCTACACCTTC.

Here the CDR3 DNA reads TGTGCCAGCAGTTTACAGTTTCGGCCCCAGCATTTT. Encoded protein: CASSLQFRPQHF. The chain combines TRBV5-8 with TRBJ1-5; no firm D call. Trimming left V 5 bases short and J 9 bases short, with 12 bases between. Germline CDR1 is SGHTS and CDR2 is YDEGEE. The CDR3 consists of 12 residues.

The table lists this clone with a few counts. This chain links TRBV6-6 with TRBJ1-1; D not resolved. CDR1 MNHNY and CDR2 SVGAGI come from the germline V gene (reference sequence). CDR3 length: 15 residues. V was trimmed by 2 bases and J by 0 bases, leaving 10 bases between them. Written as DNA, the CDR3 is TGTGCCAGCAGTTACACGTCCGCGATGAACACTGAAGCTTTCTTT. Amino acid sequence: CASSYTSAMNTEAFF.

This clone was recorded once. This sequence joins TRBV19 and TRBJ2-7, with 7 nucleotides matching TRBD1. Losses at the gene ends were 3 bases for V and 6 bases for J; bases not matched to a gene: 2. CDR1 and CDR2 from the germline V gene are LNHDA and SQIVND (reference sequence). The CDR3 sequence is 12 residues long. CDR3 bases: TGTGCCAGTAGTATTCCAGGGGGCGAGCAGTACTTC. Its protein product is CASSIPGGEQYF.

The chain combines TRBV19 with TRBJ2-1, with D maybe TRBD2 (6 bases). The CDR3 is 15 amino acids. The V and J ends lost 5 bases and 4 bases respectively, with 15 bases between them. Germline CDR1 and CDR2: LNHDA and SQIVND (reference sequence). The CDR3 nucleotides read TGTGCCAGTAGTTTCGGGCGGGGCGAATACAATGAGCAGTTCTTC. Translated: CASSFGRGEYNEQFF. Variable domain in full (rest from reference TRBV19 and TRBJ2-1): DGGITQSPKYLFRKEGQNVTLSCEQNLNHDAMYWYRQDPGQGLRLIYYSQIVNDFQKGDIAEGYSVSREKKESFPLTVTSAQKNPTAFYLCASSFGRGEYNEQFFGPGTRLTVL.

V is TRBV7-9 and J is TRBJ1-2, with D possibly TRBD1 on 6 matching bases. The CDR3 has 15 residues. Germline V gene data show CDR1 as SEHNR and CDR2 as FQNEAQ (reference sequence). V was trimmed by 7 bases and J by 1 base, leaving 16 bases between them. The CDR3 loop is CASTHTGQYNYGYTF. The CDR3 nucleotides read TGTGCCAGCACCCACACTGGACAGTATAACTATGGCTACACCTTC.

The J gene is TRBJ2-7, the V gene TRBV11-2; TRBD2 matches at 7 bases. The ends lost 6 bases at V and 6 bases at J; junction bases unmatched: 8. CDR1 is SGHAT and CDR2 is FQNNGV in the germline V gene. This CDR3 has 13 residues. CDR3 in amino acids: CASRGGSRSEQYF. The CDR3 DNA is TGTGCCAGCAGGGGCGGGAGCCGGAGCGAGCAGTACTTC.

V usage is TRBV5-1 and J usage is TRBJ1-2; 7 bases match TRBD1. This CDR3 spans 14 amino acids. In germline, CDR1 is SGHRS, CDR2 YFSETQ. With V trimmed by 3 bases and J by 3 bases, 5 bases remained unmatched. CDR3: CASSSSTGYYGYTF. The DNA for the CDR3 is TGCGCCAGCAGCTCCTCGACAGGGTACTATGGCTACACCTTC. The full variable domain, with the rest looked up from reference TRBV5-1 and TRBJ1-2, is KAGVTQTPRYLIKTRGQQVTLSCSPISGHRSVSWYQQTPGQGLQFLFEYFSETQRNKGNFPGRFSGRQFSNSRSEMNVSTLELGDSALYLCASSSSTGYYGYTFGSGTRLTVV.

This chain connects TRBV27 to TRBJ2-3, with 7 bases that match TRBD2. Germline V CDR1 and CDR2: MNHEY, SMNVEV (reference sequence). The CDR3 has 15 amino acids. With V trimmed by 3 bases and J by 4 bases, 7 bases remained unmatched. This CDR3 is CASSFGLAAPDTQYF. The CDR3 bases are TGTGCCAGCAGTTTCGGGCTAGCGGCCCCAGATACGCAGTATTTT.